These 14 T cell receptor beta chains were all obtained from the same sample, sequenced in a study of T cell repertoires in aging, cancer and after chemotherapy. Peripheral blood genomic DNA, not sorted cells or RNA, was the template. Rearranged V-D-J TRB sequences were amplified with a mixed TRB-A/B primer pool. TCRdb used MiXCR to reprocess the multiplex PCR reads, holding one entry per CDR3 protein. Here the sample spans 3,000 to 3,500 distinct CDR3 sequences, about 25% being singletons. Sample: blood. The receptors stem from a human donor with a solid tumor.

In its sample, this clonotype was seen a few times. J is TRBJ1-3 and V is TRBV5-6; unclear D gene. V was cut by 4 bases and J by 1 base, with 12 bases left in between. Germline CDR1 and CDR2: SGHDT and YYEEEE. The CDR3 is 15 residues long. The CDR3 is CASSRARASGNTIYF. CDR3 nucleotides: TGTGCCAGCAGCCGCGCGAGGGCGTCTGGAAACACCATATATTTT.

This clonotype was counted between two and nine times. The chain is built from TRBV29-1 and TRBJ1-1; D is perhaps TRBD1 (6 bases). V was shortened by 3 bases and J by 1 base, with 9 bases between the two germline ends. Germline V CDR1 and CDR2: SQVTM, ANQGSEA. The CDR3 totals 13 residues. CDR3 protein: CSVELGGNTEAFF. The CDR3 bases are TGCAGCGTTGAGTTAGGGGGGAACACTGAAGCTTTCTTT.

This clonotype was seen more than once but under ten times. J is TRBJ1-1 and V is TRBV4-3, with 7 nucleotides matching TRBD1. The CDR3 extends over 14 amino acids. V was clipped by 6 bases and J by 3 bases; unmatched bases: 7. CDR1 and CDR2 (germline): LGHNA, YSLEER. CDR3 region: CASSQYRGDTEAFF. The CDR3 nucleotides read TGCGCCAGCAGTCAATACAGGGGCGACACTGAAGCTTTCTTT.

This clonotype was seen more than once but under ten times. The gene calls are TRBV10-3 and TRBJ2-6; D gene ambiguous. Trimming shortened V by 4 bases and J by 0 bases, and 7 bases separated the two germline ends. Germline assignment: CDR1 ENHRY and CDR2 SYGVKD. CDR3 length equals 15 residues. The CDR3 nucleotides read TGTGCCATCAGTGGGGCAGGCTCTGGGGCCAACGTCCTGACTTTC. Residues: CAISGAGSGANVLTF.

V is TRBV12-3 or TRBV12-4 and J is TRBJ1-1; D unresolved. V was clipped by 6 bases and J by 0 bases, with 8 bases between them. This CDR3 contains 13 residues. CDR3 sequence reads: CASSRQMNTEAFF. The CDR3 region has the DNA TGTGCCAGCAGCCGGCAGATGAACACTGAAGCTTTCTTT.

The J gene is TRBJ2-3, the V gene TRBV5-1; TRBD1 aligns across 8 bases. CDR3 size: 16 residues. V lost 4 bases to trimming and J lost 2 bases; unmatched junction nucleotides: 9. Germline CDR1 SGHRS, CDR2 YFSETQ. CDR3 amino acids: CASSVSPDRVTDTQYF. In DNA form, the CDR3 reads TGCGCCAGCAGCGTGAGCCCGGACAGGGTCACAGATACGCAGTATTTT.

This clonotype has only a few counts. The gene calls are TRBV27 and TRBJ2-3; 10 nucleotides align to TRBD1. There are 17 residues in the CDR3. The germline V gene has CDR1 MNHEY and CDR2 SMNVEV (reference sequence). V shed 5 bases, J shed 0 bases, and the junction held 8 bases outside the gene matches. The CDR3 sequence: CASSPLRTGGSTDTQYF. As DNA, the CDR3 is TGTGCCAGCAGTCCACTAAGGACAGGGGGAAGCACAGATACGCAGTATTTT.

This clonotype was found a few times. The chain joins TRBV20-1 to TRBJ2-7, with 7 bases lining up with TRBD1. J gave up 3 bases and V 5 bases, and 13 bases lay outside the gene matches. The CDR3 loop spans 15 amino acids. Germline V CDR1 and CDR2: DFQATT, SNEGSKA (reference sequence). CDR3 sequence (DNA): TGCAGTGCTCAAGAAAGCCTGGGACAGATCTACGAGCAGTACTTC. It translates to CSAQESLGQIYEQYF.

V is TRBV24-1 and J is TRBJ2-1, with TRBD2 matching over 14 bases. Trimming removed 4 bases from V and 5 bases from J; junction bases left unmatched: 12. There are 19 residues in the CDR3. The germline gives CDR1 KGHDR, CDR2 SFDVKD. The CDR3 spells CATSDSGTSGRRVDNEQFF. CDR3 nucleotide sequence: TGTGCCACCAGTGACTCAGGGACTAGCGGGAGACGGGTTGACAATGAGCAGTTCTTC.

This clonotype is labeled medium-sized. The chain has TRBV6-5 and TRBJ1-1, with D possibly matching TRBD1 (6 bases). The V and J ends lost 5 bases and 1 base respectively, with 8 bases between them. This CDR3 comprises 13 residues. From germline, CDR1 is MNHEY and CDR2 SVGAGI. The DNA for the CDR3 is TGTGCCAGCAGTACGACAGGGAACACTGAAGCTTTCTTT. Translation: CASSTTGNTEAFF.

This clonotype is classed as medium-sized. CDR3 sequence (DNA): TGTGCCAGCAGCCTTCCCGGTTCACCCCTCCACTTT. Translated: CASSLPGSPLHF. The chain uses TRBV6-6 and TRBJ1-6; D remains ambiguous. The CDR3 contains 12 residues. The germline V gene encodes CDR1 MNHNY and CDR2 SVGAGI (reference sequence). The V end was cut by 6 bases, the J end by 9 bases, with 9 bases between.

This sequence joins TRBV7-2 and TRBJ2-1; tentatively, D is TRBD2 (7 bases). Deletions cut 3 bases from V and 7 bases from J, with 16 bases between. CDR1 and CDR2 from the germline V gene are SGHTA and FQGNSA. The CDR3 sequence is 15 residues long. CDR3 nucleotides: TGTGCCAGCAGCTTTGGTGGGGGGGGACAAAATGAGCAGTTCTTC. Amino acids: CASSFGGGGQNEQFF. The full variable domain, rest sourced from reference TRBV7-2 and TRBJ2-1, is GAGVSQSPSNKVTEKGKDVELRCDPISGHTALYWYRQSLGQGLEFLIYFQGNSAPDKSGLPSDRFSAERTGGSVSTLTIQRTQQEDSAVYLCASSFGGGGQNEQFFGPGTRLTVL.

This clonotype qualifies as medium-sized (0.01 to 0.1%). The genes are TRBV12-3 or TRBV12-4 and TRBJ1-1; 7 bases line up with TRBD1. The V and J ends lost 3 bases and 1 base, in that order; junction bases with no gene match: 2. This CDR3 has 14 amino acids. The CDR3, as DNA: TGTGCCAGCAGTTTGGCAGGGGGGAACACTGAAGCTTTCTTT. It is translated as CASSLAGGNTEAFF.

The V gene is TRBV28, the J gene TRBJ2-7, with D unclear. The germline gives CDR1 MDHEN, CDR2 SYDVKM. V lost 7 bases and J lost 2, with 15 bases in between. The length of the CDR3 is 14 residues. In DNA, the CDR3 is TGTGCCAGCATGGAAACGAAAGACCCCTACGAGCAGTACTTC. Protein: CASMETKDPYEQYF.